Listed below are T cell receptor beta chains from one sample, sequenced in a study of cytomegalovirus exposure and HLA in healthy donors. Clones were read by immunoSEQ multiplex PCR, and TCRdb kept only the in-frame ones, dropping some. The repertoire holds about 150,000 clones, with 65% to 80% as singletons. The source material was PBMCs. The receptors here all came from a woman in her fifties or sixties in good health and CMV-seropositive. The CDR3 runs from the conserved cysteine through the conserved F or W.

TRBV5-6,TRBJ1-1,13,CASRKGENTEAFF
TRBV5-4,TRBJ2-1,16,CASSLAGGSSYNEQFF
TRBV5-4,TRBJ2-2,14,CASSRSWDTGELFF
TRBV13,TRBJ1-2,14,CASSSPGQGAGYTF
TRBV9,TRBJ1-6,16,CASSSGTGFYNSPLHF
TRBV11-2,TRBJ2-1,13,CASSHEPYNEQFF
TRBV10-3,TRBJ2-7,15,CAISESNSGSGEQYF
TRBV28,TRBJ1-4,15,CASSPHGGGNEKLFF
TRBV7-9,TRBJ2-3,16,CASSFGPGLGDQTQYF
TRBV5-5,TRBJ2-1,15,CASSPRGSSDNEQFF
TRBV2,TRBJ1-6,14,CASSAETGLSPLHF
TRBV18,TRBJ2-7,12,CASSPHGDEQYF
TRBV4-2,TRBJ2-1,16,CASSGQTSGRSYEQFF
TRBV19,TRBJ1-5,12,CASSINQVPQHF
TRBV13,TRBJ2-3,15,CASSLGTVSTDTQYF
TRBV11-3,TRBJ1-1,15,CASSLMGTPNTEAFF
TRBV5-1,TRBJ1-3,16,CASSQGQGTSGNTIYF
TRBV7-2,TRBJ1-2,14,CASRTGWGRDGYTF
TRBV11-3,TRBJ1-1,15,CASSPRLTGNTEAFF
TRBV2,TRBJ1-2,13,CASRAGTLYGYTF
TRBV4-3,TRBJ1-1,14,CASSQDTGNTEAFF
TRBV6-6,TRBJ1-5,14,CASSYGRSNQPQHF
TRBV27,TRBJ2-3,19,CASSFYGLAGGPNTDTQYF
TRBV15,TRBJ2-5,15,CATSTRAGGAETQYF
TRBV11-2,TRBJ1-1,14,CASSLRGGSPEAFF
TRBV5-1,TRBJ2-3,15,CASSSGTSGIDTQYF
TRBV9,TRBJ1-1,14,CASSVGAGDTEAFF
TRBV5-1,TRBJ1-2,15,CASSLEWDRDYGYTF
TRBV25-1,TRBJ1-2,14,CASSPIDGEYGYTF
TRBV4-3,TRBJ1-1,14,CASSQDIGTGGAFF
TRBV5-8,TRBJ1-4,14,CASSQGQEVEKLFF
TRBV25-1,TRBJ1-5,13,CASGRTGERVQHF
TRBV6-1,TRBJ1-2,12,CASSAFGYGYTF
TRBV7-8,TRBJ1-3,18,CASSLGRGSFGSGNTIYF
TRBV29-1,TRBJ2-7,13,CSVARGEGDEQYF
TRBV4-3,TRBJ2-1,14,CASSPRGDRDEQFF
TRBV5-6,TRBJ1-2,13,CASSSGPGDGYTF
TRBV19,TRBJ2-1,15,CATSGGSTFYNEQFF
TRBV7-8,TRBJ2-5,11,CASSPQETQYF
TRBV2,TRBJ1-4,13,CASRGTGEEKLFF
TRBV11-3,TRBJ2-5,13,CASTLAEEETQYF
TRBV5-6,TRBJ1-1,14,CASSTGQGNTEAFF
TRBV11-3,TRBJ1-2,15,CASSLRTQPNYGYTF
TRBV11-2,TRBJ2-2,15,CASSLSGSGAGELFF
TRBV7-6,TRBJ1-1,15,CASSLSGGMNTEAFF
TRBV5-1,TRBJ2-7,16,CASSLAGTGKTNEQYF
TRBV5-4,TRBJ2-1,16,CASSSILAGGRDEQFF
TRBV5-1,TRBJ2-5,14,CASRTGTGGETQYF
TRBV2,TRBJ2-7,13,CATRGDHLYEQYF
TRBV6-5,TRBJ1-1,14,CASSSYRVNTEAFF
TRBV7-9,TRBJ2-5,14,CASSLASFPETQYF
TRBV7-9,TRBJ1-3,17,CASSSGQGTVSGNTIYF
TRBV19,TRBJ1-1,15,CASSSPRDRGYEAFF